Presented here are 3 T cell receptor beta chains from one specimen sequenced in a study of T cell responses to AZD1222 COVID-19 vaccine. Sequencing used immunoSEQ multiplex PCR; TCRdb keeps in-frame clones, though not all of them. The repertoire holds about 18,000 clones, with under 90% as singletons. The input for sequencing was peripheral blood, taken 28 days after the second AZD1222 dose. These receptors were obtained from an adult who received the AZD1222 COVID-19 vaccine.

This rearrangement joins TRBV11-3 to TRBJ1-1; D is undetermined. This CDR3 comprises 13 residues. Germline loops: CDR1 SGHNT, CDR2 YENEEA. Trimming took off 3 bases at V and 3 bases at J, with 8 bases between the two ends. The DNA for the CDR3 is TGTGCCAGCAGCTTTGGGGAGCACACTGAAGCTTTCTTT. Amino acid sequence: CASSFGEHTEAFF.

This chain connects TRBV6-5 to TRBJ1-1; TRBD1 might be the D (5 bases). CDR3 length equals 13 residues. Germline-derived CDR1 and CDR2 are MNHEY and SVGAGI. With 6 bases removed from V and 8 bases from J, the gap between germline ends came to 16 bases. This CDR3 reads CASSRDVGGEAFF. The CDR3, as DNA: TGTGCCAGCAGCCGGGACGTGGGGGGGGAAGCTTTCTTT.

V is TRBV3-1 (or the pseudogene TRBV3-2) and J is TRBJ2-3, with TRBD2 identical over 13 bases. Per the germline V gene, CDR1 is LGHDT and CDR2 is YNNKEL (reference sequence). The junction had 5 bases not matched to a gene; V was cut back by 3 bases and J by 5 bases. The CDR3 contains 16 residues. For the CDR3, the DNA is TGTGCCAGCAGCCATAGGACTAGCGGGAGTCGAGATACGCAGTATTTT. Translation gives CASSHRTSGSRDTQYF.